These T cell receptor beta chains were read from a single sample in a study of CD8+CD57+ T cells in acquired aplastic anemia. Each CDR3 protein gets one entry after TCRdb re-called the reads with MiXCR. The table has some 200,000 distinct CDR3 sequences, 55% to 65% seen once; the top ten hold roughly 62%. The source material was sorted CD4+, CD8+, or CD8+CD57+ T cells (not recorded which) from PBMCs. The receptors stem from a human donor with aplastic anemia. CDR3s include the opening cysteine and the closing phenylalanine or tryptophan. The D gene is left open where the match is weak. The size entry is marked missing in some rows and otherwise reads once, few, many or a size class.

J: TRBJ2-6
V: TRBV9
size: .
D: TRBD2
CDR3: CASSVELWTSSGANVLTF
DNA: TGTGCCAGCAGCGTAGAGTTGTGGACTAGCTCTGGGGCCAACGTCCTGACTTTC

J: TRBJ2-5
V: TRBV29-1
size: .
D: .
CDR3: CSVEGGQETQYF
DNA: TGCAGCGTCGAGGGGGGCCAAGAGACCCAGTACTTC

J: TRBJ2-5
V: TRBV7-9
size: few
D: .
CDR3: CASSLGPRQETQYF
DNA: TGTGCCAGCAGCTTAGGACCCAGACAAGAGACTCAGTACTTC

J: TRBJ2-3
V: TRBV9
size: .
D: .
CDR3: CASSASTLTDTRYF
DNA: TGTGCCAGCAGCGCGTCTACCTTAACAGATACGCGGTATTTT

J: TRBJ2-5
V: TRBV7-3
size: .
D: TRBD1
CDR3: CASSLGRGWGETQYF
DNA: TGTGCCAGCAGCTTAGGCAGGGGGTGGGGAGAGACCCAGTACTTC

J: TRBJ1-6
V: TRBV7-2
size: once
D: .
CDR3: CASKDPGFHHSPLHF
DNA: TGTGCCAGCAAAGATCCGGGATTTCACCATTCACCCCTCCACTTT

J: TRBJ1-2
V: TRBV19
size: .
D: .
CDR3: CAARGIHGGYTF
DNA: TGTGCCGCGCGGGGCATTCATGGTGGCTACACCTTC

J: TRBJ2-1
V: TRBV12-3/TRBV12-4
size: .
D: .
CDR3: CASSYDRYNEQFF
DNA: TGTGCCAGCAGCTACGACAGGTACAATGAGCAGTTCTTC

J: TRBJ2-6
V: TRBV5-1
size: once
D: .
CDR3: CASTRTLGSGANVLTF
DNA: TGCGCCAGCACAAGGACACTAGGATCTGGGGCCAACGTCCTGACTTTC

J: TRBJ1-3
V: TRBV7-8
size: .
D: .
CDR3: CASSVDSSGNTIYF
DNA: TGTGCCAGCAGCGTGGACAGCTCTGGAAACACCATATATTTT

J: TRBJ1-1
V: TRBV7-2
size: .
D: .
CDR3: CASSSSAVGKAFF
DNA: TGTGCCAGCAGCTCATCGGCGGTAGGTAAAGCTTTCTTT

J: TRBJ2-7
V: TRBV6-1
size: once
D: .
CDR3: CASSEVTRGAEDF
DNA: TGTGCCAGCAGTGAAGTGACTCGGGGGGCAGAGGACTTC

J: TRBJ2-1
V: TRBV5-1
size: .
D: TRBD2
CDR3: CASSRGGDYNEQFF
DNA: TGCGCCAGCAGCCGGGGGGGGGACTACAATGAGCAGTTCTTC